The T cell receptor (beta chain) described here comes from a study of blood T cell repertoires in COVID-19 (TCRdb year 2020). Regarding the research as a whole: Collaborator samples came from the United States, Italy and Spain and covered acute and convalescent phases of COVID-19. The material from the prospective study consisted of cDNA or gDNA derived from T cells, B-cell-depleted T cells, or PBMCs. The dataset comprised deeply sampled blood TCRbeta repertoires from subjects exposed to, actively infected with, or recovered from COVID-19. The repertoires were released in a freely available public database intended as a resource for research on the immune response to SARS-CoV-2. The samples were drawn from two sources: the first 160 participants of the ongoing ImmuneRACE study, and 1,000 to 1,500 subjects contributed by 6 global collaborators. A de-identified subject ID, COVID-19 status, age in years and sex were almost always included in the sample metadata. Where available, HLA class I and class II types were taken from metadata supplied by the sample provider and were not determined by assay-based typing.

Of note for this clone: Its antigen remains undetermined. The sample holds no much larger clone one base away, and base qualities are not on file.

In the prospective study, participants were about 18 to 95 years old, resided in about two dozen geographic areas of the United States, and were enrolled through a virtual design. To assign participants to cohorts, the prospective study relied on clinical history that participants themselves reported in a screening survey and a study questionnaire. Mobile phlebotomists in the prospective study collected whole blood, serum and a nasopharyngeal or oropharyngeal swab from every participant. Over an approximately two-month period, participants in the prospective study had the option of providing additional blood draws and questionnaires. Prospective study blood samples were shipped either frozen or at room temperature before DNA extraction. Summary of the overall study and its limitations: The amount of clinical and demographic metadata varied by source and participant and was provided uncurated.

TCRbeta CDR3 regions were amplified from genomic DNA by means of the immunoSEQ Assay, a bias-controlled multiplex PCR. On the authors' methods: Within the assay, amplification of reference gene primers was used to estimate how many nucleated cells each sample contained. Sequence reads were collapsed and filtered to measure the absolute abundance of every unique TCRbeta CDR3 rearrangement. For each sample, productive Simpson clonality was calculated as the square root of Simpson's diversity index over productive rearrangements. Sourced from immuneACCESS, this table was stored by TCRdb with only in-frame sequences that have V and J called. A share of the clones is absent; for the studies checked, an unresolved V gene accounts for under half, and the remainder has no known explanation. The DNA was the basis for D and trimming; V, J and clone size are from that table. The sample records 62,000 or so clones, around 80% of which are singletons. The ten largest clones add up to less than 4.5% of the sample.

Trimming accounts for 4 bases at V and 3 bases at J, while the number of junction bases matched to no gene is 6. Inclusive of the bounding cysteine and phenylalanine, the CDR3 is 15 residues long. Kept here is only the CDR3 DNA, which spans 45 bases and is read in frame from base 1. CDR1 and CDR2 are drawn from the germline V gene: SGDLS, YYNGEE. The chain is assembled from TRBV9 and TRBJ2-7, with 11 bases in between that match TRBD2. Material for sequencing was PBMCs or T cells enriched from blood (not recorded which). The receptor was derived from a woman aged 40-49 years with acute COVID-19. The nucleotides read TGTGCCAGCAGCCCGGGACTAGCGGCCCACTACGAGCAGTACTTC. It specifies CASSPGLAAHYEQYF. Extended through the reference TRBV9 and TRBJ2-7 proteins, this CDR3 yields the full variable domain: DSGVTQTPKHLITATGQRVTLRCSPRSGDLSVYWYQQSLDQGLQFLIQYYNGEERAKGNILERFSAQQFPDLHSELNLSSLELGDSALYFCASSPGLAAHYEQYFGPGTRLTVT.